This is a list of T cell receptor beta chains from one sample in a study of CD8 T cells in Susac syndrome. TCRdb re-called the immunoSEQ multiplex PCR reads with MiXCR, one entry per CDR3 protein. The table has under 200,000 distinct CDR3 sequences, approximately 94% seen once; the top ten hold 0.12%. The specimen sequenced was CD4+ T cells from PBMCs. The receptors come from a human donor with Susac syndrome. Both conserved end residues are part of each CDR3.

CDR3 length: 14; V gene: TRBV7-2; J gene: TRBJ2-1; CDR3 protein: CASSPGLAKNEQFF
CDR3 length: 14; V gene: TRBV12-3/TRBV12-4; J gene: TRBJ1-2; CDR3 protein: CASSRQQGASGYTF
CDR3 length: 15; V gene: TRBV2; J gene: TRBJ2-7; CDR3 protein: CASGTSGGRTYEQYF
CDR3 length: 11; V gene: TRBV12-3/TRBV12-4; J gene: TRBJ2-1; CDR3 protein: CASSLLAEQFF
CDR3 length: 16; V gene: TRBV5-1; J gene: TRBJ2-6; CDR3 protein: CASSSTWTAGANVLTF
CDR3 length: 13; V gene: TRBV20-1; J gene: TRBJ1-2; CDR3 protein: CSTQGATNYGYTF
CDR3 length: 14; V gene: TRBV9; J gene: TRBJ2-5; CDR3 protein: CASSVSEIQETQYF
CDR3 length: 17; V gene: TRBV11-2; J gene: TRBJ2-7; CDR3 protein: CASSPGPAGKIGYEQYF
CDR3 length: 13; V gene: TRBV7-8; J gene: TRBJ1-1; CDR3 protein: CASTSQTNTEAFF
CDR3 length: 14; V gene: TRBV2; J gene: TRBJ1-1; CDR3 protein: CASRFQGGHTEAFF
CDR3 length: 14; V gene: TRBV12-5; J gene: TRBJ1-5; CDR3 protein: CASGLGPRGQPQHF
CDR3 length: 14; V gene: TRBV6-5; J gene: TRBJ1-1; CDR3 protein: CASSPGGLRTEAFF
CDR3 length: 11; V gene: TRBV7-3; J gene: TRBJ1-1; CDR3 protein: CASSLTGEAFF
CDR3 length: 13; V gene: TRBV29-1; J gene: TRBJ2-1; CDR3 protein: CSVTRSSYNEQFF
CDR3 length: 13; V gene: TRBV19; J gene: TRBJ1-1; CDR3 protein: CASSRSGKSEAFF
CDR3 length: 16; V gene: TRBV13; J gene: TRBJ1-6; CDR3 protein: CASSLGAGEGFSPLHF
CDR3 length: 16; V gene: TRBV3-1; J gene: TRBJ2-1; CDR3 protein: CASSLEGGSSYNEQFF
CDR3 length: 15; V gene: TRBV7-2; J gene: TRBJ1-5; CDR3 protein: CASSLEWGTHQPQHF
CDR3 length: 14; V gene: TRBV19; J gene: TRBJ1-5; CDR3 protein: CASRGPGKDQAQHF
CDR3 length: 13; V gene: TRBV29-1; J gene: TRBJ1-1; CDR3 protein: CSVGEGMNTEAFF
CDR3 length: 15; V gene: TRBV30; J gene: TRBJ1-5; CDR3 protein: CAWSEGIYSNQPQHF
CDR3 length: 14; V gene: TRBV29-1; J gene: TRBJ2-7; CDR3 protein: CSVGGGQGGYEQYF
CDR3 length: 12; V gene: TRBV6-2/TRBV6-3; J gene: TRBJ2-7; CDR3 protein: CASSYARSEQYF
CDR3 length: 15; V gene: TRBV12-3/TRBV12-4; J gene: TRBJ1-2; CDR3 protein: CASSLGGPPNYGYTF
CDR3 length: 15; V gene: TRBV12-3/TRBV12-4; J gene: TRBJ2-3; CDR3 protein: CASSRDRGEADTQYF
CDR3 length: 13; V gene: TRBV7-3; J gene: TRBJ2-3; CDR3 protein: CASSSIQGSTQYF
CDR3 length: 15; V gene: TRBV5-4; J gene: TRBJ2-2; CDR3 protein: CASTPQGWNTGELFF
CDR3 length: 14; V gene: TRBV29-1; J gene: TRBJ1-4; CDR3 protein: CSVKTGTVIEKLFF
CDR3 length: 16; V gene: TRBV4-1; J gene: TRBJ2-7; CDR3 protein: CASSREPTGSDYEQYF
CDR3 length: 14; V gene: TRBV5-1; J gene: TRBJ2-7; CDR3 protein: CASSGQGASDEQYF
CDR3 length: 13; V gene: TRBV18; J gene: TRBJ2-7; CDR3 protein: CASSPDGTNEQYF
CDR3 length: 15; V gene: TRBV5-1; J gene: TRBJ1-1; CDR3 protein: CASSLVAGQYTEAFF
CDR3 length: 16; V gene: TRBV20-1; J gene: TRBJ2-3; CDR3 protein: CSAVRDSLGSRDTQYF
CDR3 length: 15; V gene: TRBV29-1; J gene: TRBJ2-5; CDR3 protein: CSVEDRWGGEETQYF
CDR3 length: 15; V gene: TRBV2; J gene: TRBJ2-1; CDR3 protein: CATSKDVSSYNEQFF
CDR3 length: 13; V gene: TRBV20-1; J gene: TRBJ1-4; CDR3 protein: CSASPRGGEKLFF
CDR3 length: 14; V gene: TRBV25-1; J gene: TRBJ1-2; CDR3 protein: CASSGLSRESGYTF
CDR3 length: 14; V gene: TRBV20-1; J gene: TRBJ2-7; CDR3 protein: CSAREDRVPGEQYF
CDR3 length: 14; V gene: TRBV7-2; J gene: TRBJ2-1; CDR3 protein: CASSLEAGYNEQFF
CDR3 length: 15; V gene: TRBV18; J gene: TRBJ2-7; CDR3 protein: CASSPPGQYLYEQYF
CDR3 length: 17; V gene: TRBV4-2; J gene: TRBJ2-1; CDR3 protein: CASSQILGEPPSNEQFF
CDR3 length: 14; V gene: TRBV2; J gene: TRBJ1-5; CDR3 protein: CASSVSNSNQPQHF
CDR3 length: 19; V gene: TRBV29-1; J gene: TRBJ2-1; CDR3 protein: CSVEGLLGLAASSYNEQFF
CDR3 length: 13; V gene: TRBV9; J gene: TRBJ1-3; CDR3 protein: CASTGASGNTIYF
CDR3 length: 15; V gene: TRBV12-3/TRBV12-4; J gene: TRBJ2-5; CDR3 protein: CASSFHAGGRETQYF
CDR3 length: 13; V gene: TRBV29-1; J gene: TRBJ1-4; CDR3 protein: CSVEEELNEKLFF
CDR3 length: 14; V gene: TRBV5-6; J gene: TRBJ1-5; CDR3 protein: CASSLVTDGQPQHF
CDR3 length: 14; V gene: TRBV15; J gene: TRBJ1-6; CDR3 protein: CATSLGQNNSPLHF
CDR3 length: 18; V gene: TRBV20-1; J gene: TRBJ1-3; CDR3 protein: CSASPTQGQRPSGNTIYF
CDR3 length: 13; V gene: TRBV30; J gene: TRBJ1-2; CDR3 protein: CAWRQPPGYGYTF
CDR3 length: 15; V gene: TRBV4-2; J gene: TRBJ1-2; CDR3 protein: CASSQESEAGYGYTF
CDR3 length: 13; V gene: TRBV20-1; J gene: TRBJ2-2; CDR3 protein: CSARWANTGELFF
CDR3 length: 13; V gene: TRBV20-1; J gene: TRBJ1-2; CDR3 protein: CSARGGGGYGYTF
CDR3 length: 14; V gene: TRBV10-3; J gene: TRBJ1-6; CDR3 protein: CAIGVQGANSPLHF
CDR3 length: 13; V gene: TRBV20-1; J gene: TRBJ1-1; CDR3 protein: CSASDRLNTEAFF
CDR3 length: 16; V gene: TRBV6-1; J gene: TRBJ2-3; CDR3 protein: CASSPSYGGRTDTQYF
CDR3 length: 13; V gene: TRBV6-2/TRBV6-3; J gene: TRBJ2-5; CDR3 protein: CASSTWGTGPQYF
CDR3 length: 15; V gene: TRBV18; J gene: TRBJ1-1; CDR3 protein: CASSSYLDEMAEAFF